This TCR beta chain derives from a study of cytomegalovirus exposure and HLA in healthy donors. Note on this clone: Its cognate antigen is unknown.

There are 14 residues in the CDR3. Per the germline V gene, CDR1 is GTSNPN and CDR2 is SVGIG (reference sequence). With V trimmed by 0 bases and J by 3 bases, 1 base remained unmatched. As for the donors, each was a healthy bone marrow donor. The study ran its PCR with 60 Vbeta and 13 Jbeta primers. Sequencing used immunoSEQ multiplex PCR; TCRdb keeps in-frame clones, though not all of them. The table shows 130,000 to 150,000 clones, with about 70% occurring only once. Whole-study results and caveats: Earlier analysis looked at TCR beta V segments, and most were productive about 87% or about 30% of the time. Later genetic work tied a missense DCLRE1C variant to beta-chain V and J trimming. The authors judged a highly shared variant cluster likely a sequencing artifact.

The origin of this receptor is a man aged 60-69 years in good health and CMV-seronegative. Sequenced sample: PBMCs. The gene calls are TRBV30 and TRBJ2-7, with 11 bases that match TRBD1. The CDR3: CAWSVGTGGYEQYF. The CDR3 DNA reads TGTGCCTGGAGTGTCGGGACAGGGGGCTACGAGCAGTACTTC.